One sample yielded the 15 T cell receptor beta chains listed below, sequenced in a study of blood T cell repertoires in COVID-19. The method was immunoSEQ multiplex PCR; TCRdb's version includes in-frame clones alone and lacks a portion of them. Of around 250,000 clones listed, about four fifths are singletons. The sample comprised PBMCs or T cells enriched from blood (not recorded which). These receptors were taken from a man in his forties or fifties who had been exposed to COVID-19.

The CDR3 spells CASSIYSHNGYTF. DNA of the CDR3: TGTGCCAGTAGTATATACAGCCACAATGGCTACACCTTC. V is TRBV19 and J is TRBJ1-2; D is unclear. This CDR3 comprises 13 residues. V dropped 2 bases and J dropped 6 bases, with 10 bases sitting between them. Germline CDR1 and CDR2: LNHDA and SQIVND (reference sequence).

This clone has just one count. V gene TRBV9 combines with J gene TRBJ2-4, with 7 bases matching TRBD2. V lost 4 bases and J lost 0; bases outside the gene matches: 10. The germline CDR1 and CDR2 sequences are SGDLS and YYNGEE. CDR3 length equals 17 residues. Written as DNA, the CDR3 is TGTGCCAGCAGCCCGCCTAAGATAGCGGGAGCCAAAAACATTCAGTACTTC. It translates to CASSPPKIAGAKNIQYF.

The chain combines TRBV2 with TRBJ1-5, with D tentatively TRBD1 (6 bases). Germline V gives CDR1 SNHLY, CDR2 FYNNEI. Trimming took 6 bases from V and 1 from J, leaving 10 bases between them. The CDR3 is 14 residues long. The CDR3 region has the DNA TGTGCCAGCAGAGCCGACAGGAGCAATCAGCCCCAGCATTTT. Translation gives CASRADRSNQPQHF.

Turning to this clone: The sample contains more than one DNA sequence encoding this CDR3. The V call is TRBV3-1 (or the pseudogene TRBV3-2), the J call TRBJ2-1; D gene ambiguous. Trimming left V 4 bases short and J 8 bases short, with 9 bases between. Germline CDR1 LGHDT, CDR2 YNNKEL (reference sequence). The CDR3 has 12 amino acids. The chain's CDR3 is CASSRTRDEQFF. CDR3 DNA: TGTGCCAGCAGCCGAACCCGGGATGAGCAGTTCTTC.

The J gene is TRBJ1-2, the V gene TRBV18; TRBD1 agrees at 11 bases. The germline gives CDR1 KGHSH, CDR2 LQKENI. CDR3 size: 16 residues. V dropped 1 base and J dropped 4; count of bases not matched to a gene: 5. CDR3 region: CASSPQRTGGGYGYTF. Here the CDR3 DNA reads TGTGCCAGCTCACCACAACGGACAGGGGGCGGCTATGGCTACACCTTC.

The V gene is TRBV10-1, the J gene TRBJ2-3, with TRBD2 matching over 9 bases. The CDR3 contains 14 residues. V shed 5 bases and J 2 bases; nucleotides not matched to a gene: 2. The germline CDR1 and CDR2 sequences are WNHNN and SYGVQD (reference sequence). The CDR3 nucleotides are TGCGCCAGCAGTACTAGCGGGTACACAGATACGCAGTATTTT. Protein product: CASSTSGYTDTQYF.

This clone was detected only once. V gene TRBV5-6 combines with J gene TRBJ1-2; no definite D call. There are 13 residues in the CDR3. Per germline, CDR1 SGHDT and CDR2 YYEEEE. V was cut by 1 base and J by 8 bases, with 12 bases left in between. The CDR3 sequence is CASSLNRVQGYTF. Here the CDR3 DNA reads TGTGCCAGCAGCTTGAACCGGGTTCAGGGCTACACCTTC.

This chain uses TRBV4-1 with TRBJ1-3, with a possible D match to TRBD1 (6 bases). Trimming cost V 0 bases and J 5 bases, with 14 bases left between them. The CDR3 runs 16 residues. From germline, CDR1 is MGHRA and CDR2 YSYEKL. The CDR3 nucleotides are TGCGCCAGCAGCCAAGAAGGAATTGGACAGCGAAACACCATATATTTT. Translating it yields CASSQEGIGQRNTIYF.

This CDR3 is CASSIQTSSYEQYF. CDR3 sequence (DNA): TGTGCCAGCAGCATACAGACCAGCTCCTACGAGCAGTACTTC. This chain connects TRBV3-1 (or the pseudogene TRBV3-2) to TRBJ2-7; D gene ambiguous. From germline, CDR1 is LGHDT and CDR2 YNNKEL (reference sequence). V gave up 5 bases and J gave up 0 bases, with 11 bases separating them. The CDR3 loop spans 14 amino acids.

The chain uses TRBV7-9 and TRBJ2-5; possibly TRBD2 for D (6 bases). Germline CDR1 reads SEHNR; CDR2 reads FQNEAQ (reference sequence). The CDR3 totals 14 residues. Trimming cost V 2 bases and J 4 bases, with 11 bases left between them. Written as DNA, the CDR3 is TGTGCCAGCAGCTTACTGTTCGGGGGAGAGACCCAGTACTTC. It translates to CASSLLFGGETQYF.

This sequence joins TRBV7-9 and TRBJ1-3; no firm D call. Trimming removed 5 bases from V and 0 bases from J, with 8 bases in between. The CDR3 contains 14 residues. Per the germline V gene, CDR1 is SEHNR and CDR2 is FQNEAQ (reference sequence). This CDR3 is CASSLTDSGNTIYF. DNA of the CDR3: TGTGCCAGCAGCCTTACAGACTCTGGAAACACCATATATTTT.

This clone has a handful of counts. CDR3 nucleotides: TGTGCCAGCAGCTCCCGGAACACTGAAGCTTTCTTT. This translates into CASSSRNTEAFF. The J gene is TRBJ1-1, the V gene TRBV11-3; D unclear. This CDR3 has 12 residues. From germline, CDR1 is SGHNT and CDR2 YENEEA. The V end was cut by 4 bases, the J end by 1 base, with 4 bases between.

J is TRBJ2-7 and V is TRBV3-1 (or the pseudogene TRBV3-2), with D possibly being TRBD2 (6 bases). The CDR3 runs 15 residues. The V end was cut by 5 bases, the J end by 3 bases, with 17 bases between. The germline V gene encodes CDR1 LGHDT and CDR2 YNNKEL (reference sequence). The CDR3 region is CASSKRPHGSYEQYF. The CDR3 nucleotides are TGTGCCAGCAGCAAACGGCCACACGGGAGCTACGAGCAGTACTTC.

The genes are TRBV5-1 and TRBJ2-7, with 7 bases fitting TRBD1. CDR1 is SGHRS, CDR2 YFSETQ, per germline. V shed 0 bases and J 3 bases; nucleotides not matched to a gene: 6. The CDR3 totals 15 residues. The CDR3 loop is CASSLEGGAYYEQYF. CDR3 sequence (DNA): TGCGCCAGCAGCTTGGAAGGGGGCGCATACTACGAGCAGTACTTC.

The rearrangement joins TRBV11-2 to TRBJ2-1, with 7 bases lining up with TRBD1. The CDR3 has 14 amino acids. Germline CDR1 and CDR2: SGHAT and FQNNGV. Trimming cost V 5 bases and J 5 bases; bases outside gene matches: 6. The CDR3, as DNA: TGTGCCAGCAGCATCAGAACAGGGGACAATGAGCAGTTCTTC. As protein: CASSIRTGDNEQFF.